This is a list of T cell receptor beta chains from one sample in a study of blood T cell repertoires in COVID-19. TCRdb's copy holds only in-frame clones and misses some; the assay was immunoSEQ multiplex PCR. Of roughly 280,000 clones in the sample, 75% to 90% are singletons; the top ten hold 3.5% to 5.5%. The sequencing sample was made of peripheral blood. Source of these receptors: a man in his fifties or sixties who had recovered from COVID-19. CDR3s include the opening cysteine and the closing phenylalanine or tryptophan. D genes are given only for firm matches.

cdr3_length,d_call,v_call,j_call,cdr3_aa
15,TRBD2,TRBV24-1,TRBJ2-1,CATSEGSGSRYEQFF
16,TRBD2,TRBV20-1,TRBJ2-3,CSASPISGGATDTQYF
13,TRBD2,TRBV30,TRBJ2-1,CAWSSLSGGSVFF
15,TRBD2,TRBV5-8,TRBJ2-2,CASSPGLAPAGELFF
18,TRBD1,TRBV30,TRBJ1-4,CAWSVNRDSEIFNEKLFF
13,TRBD2,TRBV3-1/TRBV3-2,TRBJ2-5,CASSQLGGETQYF
15,TRBD2,TRBV3-1/TRBV3-2,TRBJ2-3,CASSLGLVGTDTQYF
16,NA,TRBV3-1/TRBV3-2,TRBJ2-3,CASSQQTSVGTDTQYF
12,NA,TRBV3-1/TRBV3-2,TRBJ1-1,CASSNNRDEAFF
14,NA,TRBV19,TRBJ1-5,CASSMSLSNQPQHF
14,TRBD2,TRBV5-4,TRBJ2-7,CASSLWSSGTEQYF
18,NA,TRBV12-5,TRBJ1-1,CASGLVGASGELNTEAFF
14,TRBD1,TRBV7-9,TRBJ1-3,CASSPDRAGNTIYF
14,NA,TRBV7-9,TRBJ1-1,CASSPTGGLTEAFF
14,TRBD2,TRBV7-2,TRBJ2-5,CASSSAGGLKTQYF
15,NA,TRBV9,TRBJ2-5,CASSVGGRGQETQYF
17,TRBD1,TRBV27,TRBJ2-3,CASSLFWGQGRKDTQYF
11,TRBD1,TRBV2,TRBJ2-1,CASSTGGTQFF
15,TRBD1,TRBV5-1,TRBJ1-6,CASSRWTGDNSPLHF
18,NA,TRBV3-1/TRBV3-2,TRBJ2-3,CASSLRQVGGGGTDTQYF
15,NA,TRBV7-2,TRBJ2-1,CASSFRGAQYNEQFF
15,TRBD1,TRBV6-5,TRBJ1-2,CASSKTTGTVSHLTF
14,NA,TRBV5-5,TRBJ2-1,CASSWESSYNEQFF
15,TRBD2,TRBV5-1,TRBJ2-3,CASSLLAGGTDTQYF
16,TRBD1,TRBV5-3,TRBJ2-1,CARSFPGVGGGNEQFF
14,NA,TRBV9,TRBJ1-2,CASSAQQGDYGYTF
17,TRBD1,TRBV5-1,TRBJ2-7,CASSWHRDRKSDYEQYF
15,NA,TRBV7-2,TRBJ1-1,CASSLVAGSNTEAFF
14,NA,TRBV5-1,TRBJ2-1,CASSSLITGYEQFF
15,TRBD2,TRBV2,TRBJ2-3,CASSLWTSGRDTQYF
15,NA,TRBV28,TRBJ2-7,CASSYSGTSSYEQYF
12,NA,TRBV24-1,TRBJ1-2,CATSRGNYGYTF
15,NA,TRBV6-5,TRBJ2-3,CASSPKGRGTDTQYF
18,NA,TRBV7-2,TRBJ1-6,CASSFGGQYSSYNSPLHF
16,NA,TRBV21-1,TRBJ1-5,CASSTPGQGCNQPQHF
13,TRBD1,TRBV11-2,TRBJ2-7,CASAHGQGYEQYF
16,NA,TRBV6-1,TRBJ1-5,CASSDGGRGSNQPQHF
15,NA,TRBV5-1,TRBJ1-1,CASSLESRRVAEAFF
13,TRBD2,TRBV2,TRBJ2-1,CASSPELAGVRFF
13,TRBD1,TRBV6-5,TRBJ1-2,CANGQGGSYGYTF
14,TRBD2,TRBV7-9,TRBJ2-1,CASSWGGPLNEQFF
15,TRBD1,TRBV18,TRBJ1-1,CASSTWDRFGPEAFF
16,NA,TRBV7-6,TRBJ1-4,CASSSLAGTTNEKLFF
16,NA,TRBV3-1/TRBV3-2,TRBJ2-1,CASSSRLKSSYNEQFF
13,NA,TRBV11-1,TRBJ2-1,CASSPQAGGEQFF